The 26 T cell receptor beta chains listed next were all sequenced from one sample in a study of blood T cell repertoires in COVID-19. Data came from immunoSEQ multiplex PCR; TCRdb stores just in-frame clones and leaves some out. The sample lists fewer than 200,000 clones; over 80% were seen once. The sample comprised peripheral blood. The receptors shown here come from a man in his thirties or forties with COVID-19, enrolled during active disease.

In its sample, this clone was seen once. The rearrangement joins TRBV27 to TRBJ1-5; D is unresolved. Trimming pared 6 bases from V and 0 bases from J, leaving 6 bases between. CDR3 length: 13 residues. Germline assignment: CDR1 MNHEY and CDR2 SMNVEV (reference sequence). The CDR3 spells CASSVHSNQPQHF. The CDR3 DNA is TGTGCCAGCAGCGTACATAGCAATCAGCCCCAGCATTTT.

About this clone itself: In the same sample, other DNA sequences code for this CDR3. This sequence joins TRBV6-5 and TRBJ1-1; D is unclear. This CDR3 region has 13 residues. V lost 0 bases and J lost 4, with 6 bases in between. Germline-derived CDR1 and CDR2 are MNHEY and SVGAGI. The DNA for the CDR3 is TGTGCCAGCAGTTACTCCAGCGTCACTGAAGCTTTCTTT. Its translation is CASSYSSVTEAFF.

This sequence joins TRBV4-3 and TRBJ1-2; D not resolved. V lost 1 base and J lost 4, with 13 bases in between. From germline, CDR1 is LGHNA and CDR2 YSLEER. This CDR3 has 15 amino acids. In DNA form, the CDR3 reads TGCGCCAGCAGCCAAGGCCGGGGTAGTGCCTATGGCTACACCTTC. Translated, it gives CASSQGRGSAYGYTF.

This sequence joins TRBV5-1 and TRBJ2-5; 9 positions match TRBD2. The CDR3 spans 15 residues. CDR1 is SGHRS and CDR2 is YFSETQ in the germline V gene. The V and J ends lost 4 bases and 5 bases, in that order; junction bases with no gene match: 9. CDR3 bases: TGCGCCAGCAGCACCGGGACTAGCTCCGCCGAGACCCAGTACTTC. This sequence encodes CASSTGTSSAETQYF.

The chain carries TRBV12-3 or TRBV12-4 and TRBJ2-3, with D unresolved. The CDR3 is 13 residues long. The V end was cut by 6 bases, the J end by 0 bases, with 7 bases between. The CDR3 nucleotides read TGTGCCAGCAGCACTACTAGCACAGATACGCAGTATTTT. It is translated as CASSTTSTDTQYF.

The V and J genes are TRBV6-2 or TRBV6-3 and TRBJ2-7; D might be TRBD1 (5 bases). This CDR3 is 15 amino acids long. CDR1 is MNHEY, CDR2 SVGEGT, per germline. With 0 bases removed from V and 3 bases from J, the gap between germline ends came to 12 bases. CDR3 in amino acids: CASSYSGALVYEQYF. As DNA, the CDR3 is TGTGCCAGCAGTTACTCTGGGGCCCTAGTCTACGAGCAGTACTTC.

V usage is TRBV19 and J usage is TRBJ1-2; a possible D gene is TRBD1 (5 bases). The V end was cut by 5 bases, the J end by 5 bases, with 15 bases between. CDR1 LNHDA and CDR2 SQIVND come from the germline V gene (reference sequence). The CDR3 totals 14 residues. This CDR3 reads CASSRDGGVYGYTF. DNA for the CDR3: TGTGCCAGTAGTCGGGACGGCGGGGTGTATGGCTACACCTTC.

The genes are TRBV5-1 and TRBJ1-5; D not resolved. Deletions cut 0 bases from V and 4 bases from J, with 8 bases between. Germline loops: CDR1 SGHRS, CDR2 YFSETQ. The CDR3 length is 14 residues. The CDR3 DNA follows: TGCGCCAGCAGCTTGGATCCGGGAAATCAGCCCCAGCATTTT. It yields the protein CASSLDPGNQPQHF.

This clone was seen only once. The chain carries TRBV4-2 and TRBJ1-2; D gene ambiguous. Germline V gene data show CDR1 as LGHNA and CDR2 as YNFKEQ. V lost 6 bases and J 4 bases, leaving 21 bases between the germline ends. The CDR3 covers 16 residues. The CDR3: CASSPLEAAGGYGYTF. CDR3 DNA: TGTGCCAGCAGTCCCCTGGAGGCGGCGGGAGGCTATGGCTACACCTTC.

The CDR3 bases are TGTGCCAGCAGTTACCCTGGGGGCGGTTGGCAGCCCCAGCATTTT. This translates into CASSYPGGGWQPQHF. The gene calls are TRBV6-2 or TRBV6-3 and TRBJ1-5; D may be TRBD1 (6 bases). CDR1 and CDR2 (germline): MNHEY, SVGEGT. The germline V and J ends were trimmed by 2 bases and 7 bases, with 15 bases remaining between them. The CDR3 contains 15 residues.

V usage is TRBV27 and J usage is TRBJ2-1, with 8 bases aligning to TRBD2. V was clipped by 7 bases and J by 3 bases; unmatched bases: 5. The CDR3 loop spans 14 amino acids. CDR1 is MNHEY and CDR2 is SMNVEV in the germline V gene (reference sequence). The CDR3, as DNA: TGTGCCAGCACTGAGCGGGGGAGCTACAATGAGCAGTTCTTC. This sequence encodes CASTERGSYNEQFF.

The CDR3 DNA sequence: TGTGCCACCAGTGACCAAGCGGGGGGGGGAAATGAGCAGTTCTTC. The encoded protein is CATSDQAGGGNEQFF. The chain recombines TRBV24-1 with TRBJ2-1, with 10 bases aligning to TRBD2. CDR1 is KGHDR and CDR2 is SFDVKD in the germline V gene. The CDR3 covers 15 residues. After removal of 4 bases from V and 7 bases from J, the junction contained 6 bases not matched to a gene.

This chain joins TRBV27 and TRBJ2-3, with 7 bases aligning to TRBD2. The V gene's germline CDR1 is MNHEY and CDR2 SMNVEV (reference sequence). J was trimmed by 2 bases and V by 6 bases; bases with no gene match: 17. CDR3 length: 18 residues. CDR3 sequence: CASRLRGTGGLSTDTQYF. The CDR3 DNA reads as TGTGCCAGCAGACTAAGAGGGACGGGAGGCCTCTCCACAGATACGCAGTATTTT.

This chain joins TRBV7-8 and TRBJ2-5; the match to TRBD1 covers 9 bases. From germline, CDR1 is SGHVS and CDR2 FQNEAQ. The CDR3 contains 14 residues. Losses at the gene ends were 5 bases for V and 5 bases for J; bases not matched to a gene: 6. CDR3 bases: TGTGCCAGCAGCCGACAGGGGGTAAAGGAGACCCAGTACTTC. This encodes CASSRQGVKETQYF.

This clone was counted a few times. The V gene is TRBV23-1, the J gene TRBJ2-4; 10 nucleotides agree with TRBD2. TRBV23-1 belongs to the ORF category, with a function that is uncertain. V lost 0 bases, J lost 15 bases, and 23 bases stayed unmatched. The CDR3 runs to 19 residues. CDR3 in amino acids: CASSQSKDSRREAGGPWYF. Written as DNA, the CDR3 is TGCGCCAGCAGTCAATCGAAGGACTCCAGGAGGGAAGCGGGAGGGCCTTGGTACTTC.

This sequence joins TRBV7-3 and TRBJ2-1; weak D call: TRBD1 (6 bases). Germline V gene sequence: CDR1 SGHTA, CDR2 FQGTGA. The length of the CDR3 is 15 residues. The ends were cut back, 2 bases at V and 2 bases at J, with 10 bases in the middle. CDR3 sequence reads: CASSLAGAAYNEQFF. The CDR3 region has the DNA TGTGCCAGCAGCTTAGCAGGGGCTGCCTACAATGAGCAGTTCTTC.

V usage is TRBV6-5 and J usage is TRBJ1-1; TRBD1 matches 7 bases. Germline lookup yields CDR1 MNHEY and CDR2 SVGAGI. The CDR3 runs to 15 residues. V lost 6 bases and J lost 2; bases outside the gene matches: 9. This CDR3 is CASRPPGQRNTEAFF. CDR3 DNA: TGTGCCAGCAGGCCGCCGGGACAGAGAAACACTGAAGCTTTCTTT.

This chain joins TRBV5-1 and TRBJ1-4, with 8 bases matching TRBD1. The ends lost 3 bases at V and 0 bases at J; junction bases unmatched: 4. This CDR3 spans 16 amino acids. The germline V gene encodes CDR1 SGHRS and CDR2 YFSETQ. Here the CDR3 reads CASSSGQAPTNEKLFF. The CDR3 nucleotides are TGCGCCAGCAGCTCGGGACAGGCCCCAACTAATGAAAAACTGTTTTTT. Drawing the rest from reference TRBV5-1 and TRBJ1-4, the complete variable domain is KAGVTQTPRYLIKTRGQQVTLSCSPISGHRSVSWYQQTPGQGLQFLFEYFSETQRNKGNFPGRFSGRQFSNSRSEMNVSTLELGDSALYLCASSSGQAPTNEKLFFGSGTQLSVL.

The chain joins TRBV6-5 to TRBJ1-2; a weak D match, TRBD1 (6 bases). V was shortened by 0 bases and J by 3 bases, with 8 bases between the two germline ends. The CDR3 runs 14 residues. The germline CDR1 and CDR2 sequences are MNHEY and SVGAGI. The CDR3 loop is CASSYSAGDYGYTF. The CDR3 region has the DNA TGTGCCAGCAGTTACTCGGCAGGGGACTATGGCTACACCTTC.

V is TRBV19 and J is TRBJ1-1; D perhaps matches TRBD1 (5 bases). CDR1 and CDR2 (germline): LNHDA, SQIVND (reference sequence). Trimming stripped 6 bases from V and 3 bases from J, with 14 bases between. The CDR3 spans 14 residues. CDR3 nucleotides: TGTGCCAGTAGCCTCAGGGCAATCGACACTGAAGCTTTCTTT. Amino acids: CASSLRAIDTEAFF.

The chain joins TRBV5-4 to TRBJ1-1; weak D call: TRBD1 (5 bases). CDR3 length: 13 amino acids. Germline lookup yields CDR1 SGHNT and CDR2 YYREEE (reference sequence). V lost 2 bases and J lost 8, with 13 bases in between. The CDR3 DNA follows: TGTGCCAGCAGCTTTCTCTCAGGGTTGGAAGCTTTCTTT. Its translation: CASSFLSGLEAFF.

The chain carries TRBV7-8 and TRBJ2-3; 9 bases fit TRBD1. V was clipped by 5 bases and J by 3 bases; unmatched bases: 6. Germline V lookup: CDR1 SGHVS, CDR2 FQNEAQ. This CDR3 is 15 amino acids long. This chain's CDR3 is CASSVQGARTDTQYF. The CDR3 DNA follows: TGTGCCAGCAGCGTACAGGGGGCGAGAACAGATACGCAGTATTTT.

The CDR3 DNA sequence: TGTGCTAGTGGTTTGGGTTCTACCCCAGAGACCCAGTACTTC. It codes for CASGLGSTPETQYF. The chain joins TRBV12-5 to TRBJ2-5, with D uncertain. V lost 1 base and J lost 4, with 10 bases in between. The CDR3 totals 14 residues. Germline CDR1 LGHNT, CDR2 FRNRAP.

In the case of this clone: One end of the junction varies from germline; a read error may be responsible. This chain's CDR3 is CAISVGLAGGPGNGQFF. The CDR3, as DNA: TGTGCCATCAGTGTCGGACTAGCGGGGGGGCCAGGCAATGGGCAGTTCTTC. The chain recombines TRBV10-3 with TRBJ2-1, with TRBD2 matching 15 bases. The length of the CDR3 is 17 residues. Germline CDR1 reads ENHRY; CDR2 reads SYGVKD.

The chain has TRBV10-3 and TRBJ1-2; tentative D call: TRBD1 (5 bases). Trimming cost V 5 bases and J 3 bases, with 13 bases left between them. This CDR3 has 14 residues. The germline V gene encodes CDR1 ENHRY and CDR2 SYGVKD. In DNA form, the CDR3 reads TGTGCCATCAGTCAAGACCGCAGGGACTATGGCTACACCTTC. Translated, it gives CAISQDRRDYGYTF.

This clone was picked up one time. The rearrangement joins TRBV7-3 to TRBJ1-6, with 11 nucleotides matching TRBD1. This CDR3 spans 15 amino acids. With 4 bases clipped from V and 8 bases from J, the junction kept 4 bases outside the gene matches. CDR1 and CDR2 (germline): SGHTA, FQGTGA. The chain's CDR3 is CASSSGQGVHSPLHF. In nucleotides, the CDR3 is TGTGCCAGCAGCTCGGGACAGGGGGTGCATTCACCCCTCCACTTT.